A selection of T cell receptor beta chains follows, all from one sample in a study of cytomegalovirus exposure and HLA in healthy donors. Data came from immunoSEQ multiplex PCR; TCRdb stores just in-frame clones and leaves some out. The sample yields around 160,000 clones, 60% to 85% seen once. Sequenced: PBMCs. All receptors come from a male donor in good health and CMV-seropositive. Both conserved end residues are part of each CDR3. Fields, in order: J gene, V gene, D gene, clone size, CDR3 protein, CDR3 DNA. A D gene is named only where the DNA matches it firmly. Only part of the rows carry a size: once, few, many, or a class if the clone is expanded.

>TRBJ2-1|TRBV2|-|-
CASSEVIWATDNEQFF
TGTGCCAGCAGTGAAGTCATTTGGGCAACAGACAATGAGCAGTTCTTC
>TRBJ2-1|TRBV29-1|-|-
CSVDLDGDEQFF
TGCAGCGTTGACCTAGACGGCGATGAGCAGTTCTTC
>TRBJ1-2|TRBV5-6|-|-
CASSLADGGYGYTF
TGTGCCAGCAGCTTGGCCGACGGGGGCTATGGCTACACCTTC
>TRBJ2-7|TRBV7-2|-|once
CASSRDGVYYEQYF
TGTGCCAGCAGCCGAGACGGGGTTTATTACGAGCAGTACTTC
>TRBJ1-5|TRBV28|TRBD1|-
CASSFSRGTSNQPQHF
TGTGCCAGCAGTTTCTCCAGGGGGACAAGCAATCAGCCCCAGCATTTT
>TRBJ2-2|TRBV6-5|TRBD1|once
CASSYEDRGVTGELFF
TGTGCCAGCAGTTACGAGGACAGGGGAGTAACCGGGGAGCTGTTTTTT
>TRBJ1-5|TRBV11-3|-|once
CASSLVGATGQPQHF
TGTGCCAGCAGCTTAGTGGGAGCGACGGGGCAGCCCCAGCATTTT
>TRBJ2-2|TRBV12-2|-|-
CASRLSGIQGQDGELFF
TGTGCAAGTCGCTTAAGCGGGATCCAGGGACAAGACGGGGAGCTGTTTTTT
>TRBJ1-5|TRBV15|-|-
CATSRDRQGNQPQHF
TGTGCCACCAGCAGAGATAGGCAGGGGAATCAGCCCCAGCATTTT
>TRBJ1-1|TRBV21-1|-|-
CASSLGGGLNTEAFF
TGTGCCAGCAGTCTCGGGGGGGGGCTGAACACTGAAGCTTTCTTT
>TRBJ2-7|TRBV7-3|-|-
CASSATGTSEQYF
TGTGCCAGCAGTGCAACAGGTACCTCCGAGCAGTACTTC
>TRBJ1-1|TRBV5-1|-|-
CASSPGPGDTEAFF
TGCGCCAGCAGCCCCGGACCGGGGGATACTGAAGCTTTCTTT